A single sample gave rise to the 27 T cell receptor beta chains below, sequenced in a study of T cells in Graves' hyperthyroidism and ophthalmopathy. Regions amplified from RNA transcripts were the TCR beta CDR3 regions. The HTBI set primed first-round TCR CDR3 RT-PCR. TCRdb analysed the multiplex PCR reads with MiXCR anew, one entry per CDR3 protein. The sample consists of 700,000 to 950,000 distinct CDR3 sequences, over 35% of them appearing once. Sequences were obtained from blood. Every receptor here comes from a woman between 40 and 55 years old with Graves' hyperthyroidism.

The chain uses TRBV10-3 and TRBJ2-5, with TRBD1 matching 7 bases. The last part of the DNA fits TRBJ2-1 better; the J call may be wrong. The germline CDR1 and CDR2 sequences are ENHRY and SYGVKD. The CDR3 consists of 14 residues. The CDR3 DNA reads TGTGCCATCAGTCAGACAGGGCAATACAATGAGCAGTTCTTC. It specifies CAISQTGQYNEQFF.

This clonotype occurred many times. The CDR3, as DNA: TGTGCCAGCAGCTCCCCCCGGGGCCCCAGCTCTGGAAACACCATATATTTT. Translating it yields CASSSPRGPSSGNTIYF. V usage is TRBV7-9 and J usage is TRBJ1-3; D possibly corresponds to TRBD1 (5 bases). Germline CDR1 SEHNR, CDR2 FQNEAQ (reference sequence). The ends were cut back, 4 bases at V and 0 bases at J, with 16 bases in the middle. The CDR3 is 17 residues long.

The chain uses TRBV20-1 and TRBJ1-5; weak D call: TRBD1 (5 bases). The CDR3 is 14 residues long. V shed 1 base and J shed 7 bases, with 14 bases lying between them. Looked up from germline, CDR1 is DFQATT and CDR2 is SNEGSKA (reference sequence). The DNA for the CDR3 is TGCAGTGCTAGAGGGGGTGGGGGATCGCAGCCCCAGCATTTT. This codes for CSARGGGGSQPQHF.

This CDR3 is CASSPAGQGNGMDYGYTF. The DNA for the CDR3 is TGTGCCAGCAGTCCAGCCGGACAGGGCAACGGGATGGACTATGGCTACACCTTC. The chain couples TRBV11-2 to TRBJ1-2; 8 bases fit TRBD1. Looked up from germline, CDR1 is SGHAT and CDR2 is FQNNGV. Germline trimming cut 6 bases from V and 3 bases from J; bases unmatched to any gene: 18. CDR3 length equals 18 residues.

The CDR3 protein is CAIGTGYNEQYF. The CDR3 coding sequence is TGTGCCATCGGGACAGGGTACAATGAGCAGTACTTC. The gene calls are TRBV10-3 and TRBJ2-7; 9 bases line up with TRBD1. Losses at the gene ends were 8 bases for V and 7 bases for J; bases not matched to a gene: 6. The CDR3 runs to 12 residues. Germline CDR1 and CDR2: ENHRY and SYGVKD.

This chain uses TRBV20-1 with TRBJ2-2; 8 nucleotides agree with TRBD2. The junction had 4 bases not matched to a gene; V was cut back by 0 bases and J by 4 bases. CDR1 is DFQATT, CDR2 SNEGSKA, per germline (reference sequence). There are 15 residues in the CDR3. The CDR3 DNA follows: TGCAGTGCTAGAGAAGGGCTAGCGGGCACCGGGGAGCTGTTTTTT. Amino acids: CSAREGLAGTGELFF.

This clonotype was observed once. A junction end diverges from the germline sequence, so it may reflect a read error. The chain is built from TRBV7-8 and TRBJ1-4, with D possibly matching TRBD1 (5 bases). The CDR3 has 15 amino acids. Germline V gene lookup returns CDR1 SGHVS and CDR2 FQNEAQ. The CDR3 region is CASSPKGTSEEKLFF. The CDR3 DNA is TGCGCCAGCAGCCCAAAAGGGACCTCGGAGGAAAAACTGTTTTTT.

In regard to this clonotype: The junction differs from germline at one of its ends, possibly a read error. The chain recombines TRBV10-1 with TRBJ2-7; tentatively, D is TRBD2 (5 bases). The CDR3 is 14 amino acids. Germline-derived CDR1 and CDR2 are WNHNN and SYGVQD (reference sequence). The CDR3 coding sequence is TGTGCCAGCTCACCGCCGAATCCTTCGGGGGAGCAGTACTTC. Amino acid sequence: CASSPPNPSGEQYF.

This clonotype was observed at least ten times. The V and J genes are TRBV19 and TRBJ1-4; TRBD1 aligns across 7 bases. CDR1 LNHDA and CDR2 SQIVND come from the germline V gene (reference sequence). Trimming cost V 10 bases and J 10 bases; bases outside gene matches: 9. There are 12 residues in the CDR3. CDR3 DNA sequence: TGTGCCACCGGGACAGACACTGGAAAACTGTTTTTT. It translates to CATGTDTGKLFF. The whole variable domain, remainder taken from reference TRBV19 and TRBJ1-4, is DGGITQSPKYLFRKEGQNVTLSCEQNLNHDAMYWYRQDPGQGLRLIYYSQIVNDFQKGDIAEGYSVSREKKESFPLTVTSAQKNPTAFYLCATGTDTGKLFFGSGTQLSVL.

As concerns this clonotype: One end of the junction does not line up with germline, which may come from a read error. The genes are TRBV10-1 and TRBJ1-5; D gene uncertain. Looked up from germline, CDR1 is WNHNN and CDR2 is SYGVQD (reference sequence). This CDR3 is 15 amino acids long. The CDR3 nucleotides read TGTGCCATCAGTTACTCATCAGGATTAGATCAGCCCCAGCATTTT. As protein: CAISYSSGLDQPQHF.

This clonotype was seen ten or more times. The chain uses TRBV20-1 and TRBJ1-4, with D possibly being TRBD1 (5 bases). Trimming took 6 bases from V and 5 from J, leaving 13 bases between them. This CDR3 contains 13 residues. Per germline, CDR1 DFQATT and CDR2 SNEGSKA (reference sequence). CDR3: CSAKIEGNEKLFF. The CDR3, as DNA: TGCAGTGCCAAAATTGAGGGGAATGAAAAACTGTTTTTT.

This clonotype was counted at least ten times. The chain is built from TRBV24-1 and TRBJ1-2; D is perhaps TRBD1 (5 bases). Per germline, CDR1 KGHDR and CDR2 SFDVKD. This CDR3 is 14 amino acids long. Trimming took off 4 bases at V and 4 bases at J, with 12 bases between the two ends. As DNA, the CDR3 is TGTGCCACCAGTGAAGCCGGGACGGCCTATGGCTACACCTTC. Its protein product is CATSEAGTAYGYTF.

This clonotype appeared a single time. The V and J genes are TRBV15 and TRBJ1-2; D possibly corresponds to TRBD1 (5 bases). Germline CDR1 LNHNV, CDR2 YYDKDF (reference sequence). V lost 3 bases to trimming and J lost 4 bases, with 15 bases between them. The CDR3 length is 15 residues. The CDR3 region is CATSSPGDQIYGYTF. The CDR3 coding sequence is TGTGCCACCAGCAGCCCCGGGGACCAGATCTATGGCTACACCTTC.

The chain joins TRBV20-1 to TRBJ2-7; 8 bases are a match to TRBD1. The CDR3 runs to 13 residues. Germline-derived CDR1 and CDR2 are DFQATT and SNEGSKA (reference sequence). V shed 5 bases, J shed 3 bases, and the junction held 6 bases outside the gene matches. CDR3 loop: CSAADRGYYEQYF. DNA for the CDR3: TGCAGTGCTGCCGACAGGGGCTACTACGAGCAGTACTTC.

The CDR3 sequence is CASSLSQLRDNEQFF. CDR3 nucleotides: TGTGCCAGCTCCCTGTCGCAGTTACGTGACAATGAGCAGTTCTTC. This chain connects TRBV2 to TRBJ2-1; D gene uncertain. This CDR3 region has 15 residues. Germline assignment: CDR1 SNHLY and CDR2 FYNNEI. Trimming shortened V by 8 bases and J by 5 bases, and 19 bases separated the two germline ends.

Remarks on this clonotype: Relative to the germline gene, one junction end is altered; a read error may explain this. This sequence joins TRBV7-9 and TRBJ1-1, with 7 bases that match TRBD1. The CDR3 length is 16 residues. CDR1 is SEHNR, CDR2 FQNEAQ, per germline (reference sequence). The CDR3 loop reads CASSLSSGQMSTEAFF. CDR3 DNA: TGTGCCAGCAGCTTAAGCTCGGGACAGATGAGCACTGAAGCTTTCTTC.

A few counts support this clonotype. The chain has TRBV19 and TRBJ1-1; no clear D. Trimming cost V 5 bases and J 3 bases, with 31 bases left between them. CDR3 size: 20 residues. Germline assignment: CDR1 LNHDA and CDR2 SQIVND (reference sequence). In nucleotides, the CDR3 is TGTGCCAGTAGTCCCCCCAGCGTAGGGTTGTTAGGTGTTAAGGACACTGAAGCTTTCTTT. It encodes CASSPPSVGLLGVKDTEAFF.

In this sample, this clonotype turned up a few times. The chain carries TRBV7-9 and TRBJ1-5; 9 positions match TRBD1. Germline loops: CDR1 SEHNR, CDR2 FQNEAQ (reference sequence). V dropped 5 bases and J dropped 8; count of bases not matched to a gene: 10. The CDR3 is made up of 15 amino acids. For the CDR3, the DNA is TGTGCCAGCAGCGGGACAGGGATGGCGTCGGAGCCCCAGCATTTT. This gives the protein CASSGTGMASEPQHF.

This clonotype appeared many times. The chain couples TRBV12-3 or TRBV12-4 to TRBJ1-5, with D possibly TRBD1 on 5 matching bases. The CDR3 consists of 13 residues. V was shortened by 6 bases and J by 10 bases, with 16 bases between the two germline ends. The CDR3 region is CASRTTGEGPQHF. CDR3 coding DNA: TGTGCCAGCAGGACAACAGGAGAGGGTCCCCAGCATTTT.

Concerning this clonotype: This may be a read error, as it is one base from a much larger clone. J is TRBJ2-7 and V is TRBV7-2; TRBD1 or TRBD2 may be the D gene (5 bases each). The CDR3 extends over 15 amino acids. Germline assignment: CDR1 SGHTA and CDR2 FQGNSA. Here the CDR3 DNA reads TGTGTCAGCAGCCGATACCGGGACCCCACCTACGAGCAGTACTTC. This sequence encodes CVSSRYRDPTYEQYF.

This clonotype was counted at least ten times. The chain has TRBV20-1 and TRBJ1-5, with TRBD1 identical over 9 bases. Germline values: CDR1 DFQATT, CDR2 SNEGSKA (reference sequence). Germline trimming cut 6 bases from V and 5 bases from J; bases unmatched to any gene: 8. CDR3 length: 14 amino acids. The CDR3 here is CSARQGGGDQPQHF. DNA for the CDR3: TGCAGTGCCAGACAGGGGGGAGGTGATCAGCCCCAGCATTTT.

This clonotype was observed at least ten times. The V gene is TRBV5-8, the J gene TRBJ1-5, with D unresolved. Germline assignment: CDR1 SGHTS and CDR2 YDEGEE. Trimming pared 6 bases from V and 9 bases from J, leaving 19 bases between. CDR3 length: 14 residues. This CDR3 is CASTPGPGVTPQHF. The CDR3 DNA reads TGTGCCAGCACCCCGGGCCCGGGAGTCACGCCCCAGCATTTT.

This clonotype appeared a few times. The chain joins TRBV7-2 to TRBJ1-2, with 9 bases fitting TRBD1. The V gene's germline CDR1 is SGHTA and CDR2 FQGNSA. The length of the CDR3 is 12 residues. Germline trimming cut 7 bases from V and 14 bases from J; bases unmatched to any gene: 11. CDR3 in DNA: TGTGCCAGCACCACCCAAGACAGGGGGTTAACCTTC. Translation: CASTTQDRGLTF. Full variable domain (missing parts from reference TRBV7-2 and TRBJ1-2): GAGVSQSPSNKVTEKGKDVELRCDPISGHTALYWYRQSLGQGLEFLIYFQGNSAPDKSGLPSDRFSAERTGGSVSTLTIQRTQQEDSAVYLCASTTQDRGLTFGSGTRLTVV.

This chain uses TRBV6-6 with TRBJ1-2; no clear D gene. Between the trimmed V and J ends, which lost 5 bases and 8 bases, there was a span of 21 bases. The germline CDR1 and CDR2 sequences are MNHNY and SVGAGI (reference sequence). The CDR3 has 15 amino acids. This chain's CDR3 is CASSMIRAPQRGYTF. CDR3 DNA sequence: TGTGCCAGCAGTATGATCCGAGCCCCCCAACGAGGCTACACCTTC.

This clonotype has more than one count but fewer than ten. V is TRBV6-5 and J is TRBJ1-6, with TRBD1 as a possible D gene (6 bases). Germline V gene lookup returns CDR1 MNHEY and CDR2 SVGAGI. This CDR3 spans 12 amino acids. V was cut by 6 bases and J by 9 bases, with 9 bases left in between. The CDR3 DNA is TGTGCCAGCAGGGACAGTCTTTCACCCCTCCACTTT. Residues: CASRDSLSPLHF.

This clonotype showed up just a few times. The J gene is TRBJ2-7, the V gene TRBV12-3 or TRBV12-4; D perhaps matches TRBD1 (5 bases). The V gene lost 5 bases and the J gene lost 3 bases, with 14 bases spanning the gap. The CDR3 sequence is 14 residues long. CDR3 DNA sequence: TGTGCCAGCAGTCCCTCTTTCAGGGTCTACGAGCAGTACTTC. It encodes CASSPSFRVYEQYF.

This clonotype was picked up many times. The DNA of the CDR3 is TGTGCCAGTAGTTGGGCTTCGGAGACTGAAGCTTTCTTT. This gives the protein CASSWASETEAFF. The genes are TRBV19 and TRBJ1-1; D is unresolved. The germline V and J ends were trimmed by 5 bases and 5 bases, with 12 bases remaining between them. Germline V gene data show CDR1 as LNHDA and CDR2 as SQIVND (reference sequence). The CDR3 sequence is 13 residues long.